This T cell receptor (beta chain) was obtained from a study of T cells in Graves' hyperthyroidism and ophthalmopathy (dated by TCRdb to the late 2010s). Notes on the research overall: Peripheral blood was sampled at the time of initial diagnosis, prior to any treatment. To identify TCR V-J signatures that set the groups apart, the researchers used a discovery cohort of 100 patients, made up of 43 with Graves' ophthalmopathy and some 56 with stable Graves' hyperthyroidism. An independent validation cohort of about 19 hyperthyroidism patients and approximately 17 patients who later progressed to ophthalmopathy tested prospective prediction of ophthalmopathy. The roughly 100 discovery patients were randomly divided into training and test sets at a 7:3 ratio. Thyroid tissue and blood T-cell repertoires from six Graves' hyperthyroidism patients were also compared in the study. Following sampling, methimazole starting at 30 mg daily was given to hyperthyroidism patients, and high-dose intravenous methylprednisolone was given to ophthalmopathy patients. According to the paper, TCR Vbeta CDR3 sequencing was carried out on some 130 peripheral blood samples, which came from over 40 ophthalmopathy, under 85 hyperthyroidism and some 17 progressor patients.

General findings and caveats noted by the study authors: In validation, the model predicted progression to ophthalmopathy with approximately 71% sensitivity and approximately 74% specificity, a median of approximately 6.5 months before onset. In cross-validation, a model built on a 13 V-J signature told ophthalmopathy apart from stable hyperthyroidism with roughly 87% sensitivity and 81% to 82% specificity, and in testing the same model reached 80%/75%. Most expanded thyroid clonotypes (frequency above 0.001) were also found in blood, which suggests that blood repertoires may mirror thyroid immune responses. No statistical method was used to set the sample size in advance, and investigators knew the group allocation.

This clonotype was recorded only once. This receptor's antigen is unknown. No qualities accompany the bases; no much larger clone lies one base away. A lone read offers only weak evidence. Stable Graves' hyperthyroidism was defined as the absence of progression to ophthalmopathy over 18 months of follow-up. Hyperthyroidism patients were newly diagnosed, with disease duration under 2 months, and aged 18 to 65 years. Any patient with an uncontrolled infection, another autoimmune disease, pregnancy or lactation was excluded. Diagnoses relied on clinical symptoms, serum thyroxine and TRAb, thyroid ultrasound and orbital computed tomography. Ficoll-Paque density gradient centrifugation was used to isolate PBMCs from 9.5 to 10 ml of fresh peripheral blood. Trizol reagent was used to extract total RNA, and RNA quality was then checked on an Agilent 2100 Bioanalyzer. TCR beta CDR3 regions were amplified from RNA transcripts. A first-round RT-PCR of the TCR CDR3 used the HTBI primer set with the Qiagen OneStep RT-PCR kit. Libraries were constructed in a second round of multiplex PCR, after which size selection and purification were carried out. Paired-end sequencing of the libraries was performed with 100 bp reads on an Illumina HiSeq2000. The authors' pipeline ran thus. SOAPnuke was used to process the raw data, with reads discarded if the reads contained adapters or uncalled bases, had a mean Phred below 15, or lacked an exact constant-primer or identifier match. High-quality paired reads were merged with COPE v1.2.5, and unique nucleotide sequences were defined as clonotypes. MiTCR v1.1 was used to align the clonotypes against IMGT TRBV, TRBD and TRBJ reference segments. Only V-J combinations with frequency above 0.0001, covering roughly 99% of repertoires, were analysed. The TCS score was defined as F50 (clonal expansion) divided by E x V (chaos), with BLOSUM62-based TCRdist calculated between CDR3 peptides within each V-J. Welch's t-statistics and random forest reduced around 520 V-J features to under 15, which were used in a naive Bayes classifier (R e1071). The similarity between thyroid and blood repertoires was quantified using the Morisita-Horn index. In TCRdb, the public reads were trimmed at Q25 with fastp and aligned with MiXCR, with productive beta chains retained. Merged by CDR3 protein, the rows form single entries marked with the most common genes and DNA. None of the V and J calls come from the authors' own analysis; TCRdb made them. This sample has roughly 710,000 distinct CDR3 sequences in its table, and about a third of those were observed once. Of the sample, approximately 31% falls within the top ten clones.

Germline trimming: 5 bases from V, 6 bases from J; junction bases outside gene matches: 6. The CDR3 spans 15 residues, from the cysteine through the phenylalanine. Only the CDR3 DNA stays, 45 bases, in frame from base 1. The germline V gene encodes CDR1 SNHLY and CDR2 FYNNEI. The sequencing sample was made of blood. The sequence derives from a woman aged 40 to 50 with Graves' hyperthyroidism. The rearrangement joined TRBV2 to TRBJ2-2, with TRBD1 matching 10 junction bases. The CDR3 reads CASSSWDRGAGELFF. The DNA sequence reads TGTGCCAGCAGTAGCTGGGACAGGGGAGCCGGGGAGCTGTTTTTT.